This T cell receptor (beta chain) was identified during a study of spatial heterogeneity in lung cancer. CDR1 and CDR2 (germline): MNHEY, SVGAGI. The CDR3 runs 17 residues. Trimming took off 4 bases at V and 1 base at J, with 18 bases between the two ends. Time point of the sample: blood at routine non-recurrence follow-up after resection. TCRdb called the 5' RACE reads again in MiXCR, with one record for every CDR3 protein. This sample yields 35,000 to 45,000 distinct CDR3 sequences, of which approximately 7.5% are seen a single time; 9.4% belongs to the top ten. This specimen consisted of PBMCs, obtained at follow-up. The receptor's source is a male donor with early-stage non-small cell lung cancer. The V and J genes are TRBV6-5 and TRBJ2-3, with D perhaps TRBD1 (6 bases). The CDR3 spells CASSFTPTGRGTDTQYF. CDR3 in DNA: TGTGCCAGCAGTTTTACCCCGACAGGAAGGGGCACAGATACGCAGTATTTT.